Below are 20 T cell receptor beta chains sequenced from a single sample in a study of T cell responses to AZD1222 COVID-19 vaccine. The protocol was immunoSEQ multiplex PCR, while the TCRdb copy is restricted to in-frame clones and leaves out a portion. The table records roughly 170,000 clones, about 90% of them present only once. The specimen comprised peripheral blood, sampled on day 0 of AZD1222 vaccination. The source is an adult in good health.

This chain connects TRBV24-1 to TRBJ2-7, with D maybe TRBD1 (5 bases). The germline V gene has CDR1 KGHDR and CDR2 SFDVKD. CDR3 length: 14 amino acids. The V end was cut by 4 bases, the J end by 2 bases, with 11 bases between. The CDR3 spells CATSDHDRTYEQYF. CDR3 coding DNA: TGTGCCACCAGTGACCATGACAGAACCTACGAGCAGTACTTC.

For the CDR3, the DNA is TGTGCCAGCAGCTTAGCGGGGGGCCACTACGAGCAGTACTTC. This translates into CASSLAGGHYEQYF. V usage is TRBV11-3 and J usage is TRBJ2-7, with a possible D match to TRBD2 (7 bases). The CDR3 contains 14 residues. Trimming removed 1 base from V and 3 bases from J, with 10 bases in between. Germline V lookup: CDR1 SGHNT, CDR2 YENEEA.

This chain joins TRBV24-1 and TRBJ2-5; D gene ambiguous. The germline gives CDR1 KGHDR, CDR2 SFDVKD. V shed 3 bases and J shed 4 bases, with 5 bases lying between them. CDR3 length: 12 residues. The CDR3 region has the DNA TGTGCCACCAGTGATATAGGAGAGACCCAGTACTTC. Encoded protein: CATSDIGETQYF.

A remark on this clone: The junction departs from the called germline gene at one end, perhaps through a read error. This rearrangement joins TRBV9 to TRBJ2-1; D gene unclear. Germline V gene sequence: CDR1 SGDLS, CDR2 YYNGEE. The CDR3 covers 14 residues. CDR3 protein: CASSLDPGYDEQFF. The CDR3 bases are TGTGCCAGCAGCTTGGACCCCGGCTACGATGAGCAGTTCTTC.

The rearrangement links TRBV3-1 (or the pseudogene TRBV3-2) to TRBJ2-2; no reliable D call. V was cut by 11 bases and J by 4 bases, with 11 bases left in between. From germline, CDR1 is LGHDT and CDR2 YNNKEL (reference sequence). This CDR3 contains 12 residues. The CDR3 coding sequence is TGTGCCTCGAGGCCCAGCACCGGGGAGCTGTTTTTT. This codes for CASRPSTGELFF.

The CDR3 spells CASSLTGSLYGYTF. The CDR3 DNA reads TGTGCCAGCAGTTTAACAGGGTCCTTGTATGGCTACACCTTC. The V call is TRBV27, the J call TRBJ1-2; TRBD1 might be the D (6 bases). The germline V gene encodes CDR1 MNHEY and CDR2 SMNVEV (reference sequence). Between the trimmed V and J ends, which lost 2 bases and 5 bases, there was a span of 12 bases. The CDR3 runs to 14 residues.

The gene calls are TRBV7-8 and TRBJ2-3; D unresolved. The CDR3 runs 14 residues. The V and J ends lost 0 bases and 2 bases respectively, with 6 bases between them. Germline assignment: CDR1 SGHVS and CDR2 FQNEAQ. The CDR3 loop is CASSLAATTDTQYF. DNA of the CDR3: TGTGCCAGCAGCTTAGCGGCCACCACAGATACGCAGTATTTT.

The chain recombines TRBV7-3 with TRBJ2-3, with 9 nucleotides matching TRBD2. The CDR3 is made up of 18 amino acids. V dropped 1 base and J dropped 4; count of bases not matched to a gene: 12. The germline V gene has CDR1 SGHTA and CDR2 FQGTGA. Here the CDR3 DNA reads TGTGCCAGCAGCTTAAGGGATACTAGCGGGCCACAAGCAGATACGCAGTATTTT. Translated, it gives CASSLRDTSGPQADTQYF.

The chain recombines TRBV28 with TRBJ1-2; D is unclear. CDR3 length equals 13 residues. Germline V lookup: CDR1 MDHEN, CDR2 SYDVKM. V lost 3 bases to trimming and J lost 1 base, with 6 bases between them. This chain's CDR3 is CASSLGINYGYTF. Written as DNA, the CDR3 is TGTGCCAGCAGTTTGGGGATTAACTATGGCTACACCTTC.

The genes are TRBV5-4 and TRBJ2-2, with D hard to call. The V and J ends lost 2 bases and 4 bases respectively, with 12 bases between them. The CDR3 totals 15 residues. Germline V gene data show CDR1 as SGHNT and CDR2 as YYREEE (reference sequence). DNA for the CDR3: TGTGCCAGCAGCTTCGGCTCGGTAGTCACCGGGGAGCTGTTTTTT. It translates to CASSFGSVVTGELFF.

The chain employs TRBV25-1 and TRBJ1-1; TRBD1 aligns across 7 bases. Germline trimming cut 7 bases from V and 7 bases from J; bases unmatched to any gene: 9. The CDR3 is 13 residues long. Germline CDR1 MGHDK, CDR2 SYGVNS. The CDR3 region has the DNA TGTGCCAGCACGGCGACCCACAGGGGTGAAGCTTTCTTT. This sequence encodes CASTATHRGEAFF. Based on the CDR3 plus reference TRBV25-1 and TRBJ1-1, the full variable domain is EADIYQTPRYLVIGTGKKITLECSQTMGHDKMYWYQQDPGMELHLIHYSYGVNSTEKGDLSSESTVSRIRTEHFPLTLESARPSHTSQYLCASTATHRGEAFFGQGTRLTVV.

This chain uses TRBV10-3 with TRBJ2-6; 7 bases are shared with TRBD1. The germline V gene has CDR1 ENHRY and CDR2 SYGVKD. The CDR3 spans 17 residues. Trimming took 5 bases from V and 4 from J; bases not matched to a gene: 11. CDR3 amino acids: CAISSRQDRPGANVLTF. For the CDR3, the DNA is TGTGCCATCAGTTCTCGCCAGGACAGGCCCGGGGCCAACGTCCTGACTTTC.

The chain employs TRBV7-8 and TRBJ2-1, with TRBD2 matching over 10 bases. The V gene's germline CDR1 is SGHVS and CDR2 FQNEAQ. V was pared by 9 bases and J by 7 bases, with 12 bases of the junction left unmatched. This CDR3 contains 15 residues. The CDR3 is CASQRSGGAWNEQFF. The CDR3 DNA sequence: TGTGCCAGTCAGCGCAGCGGGGGGGCCTGGAATGAGCAGTTCTTC.

The CDR3 DNA is TGCGCCAGCAGTGAGCAGGGCTCCTACGAGCAGTACTTC. Protein product: CASSEQGSYEQYF. This rearrangement joins TRBV10-1 to TRBJ2-7, with D possibly TRBD1 on 5 matching bases. Germline V CDR1 and CDR2: WNHNN, SYGVQD (reference sequence). With 2 bases removed from V and 0 bases from J, the gap between germline ends came to 5 bases. The CDR3 extends over 13 amino acids.

CDR3 DNA: TGCGCCAGCAGTGAGAGCGGACTAGGAGATACGCAGTATTTT. Its protein product is CASSESGLGDTQYF. This chain links TRBV10-1 with TRBJ2-3, with TRBD2 matching over 7 bases. V gave up 2 bases and J gave up 5 bases; unmatched junction bases: 4. The CDR3 is 14 amino acids. Looked up from germline, CDR1 is WNHNN and CDR2 is SYGVQD (reference sequence).

CDR3 bases: TGTGCCAGCTTGCCCGGGACAGGGGGTTACGAGCAGTACTTC. As protein: CASLPGTGGYEQYF. The chain has TRBV18 and TRBJ2-7; TRBD1 matches 11 bases. CDR3 size: 14 residues. Looked up from germline, CDR1 is KGHSH and CDR2 is LQKENI. J gave up 4 bases and V 7 bases, and 6 bases lay outside the gene matches.

CDR3: CASSHGLAAGELFF. CDR3 sequence (DNA): TGTGCCAGCAGCCATGGACTAGCTGCCGGGGAGCTGTTTTTT. The genes are TRBV4-2 and TRBJ2-2, with TRBD2 matching over 8 bases. From germline, CDR1 is LGHNA and CDR2 YNFKEQ. The ends lost 3 bases at V and 6 bases at J; junction bases unmatched: 3. This CDR3 is built from 14 residues.

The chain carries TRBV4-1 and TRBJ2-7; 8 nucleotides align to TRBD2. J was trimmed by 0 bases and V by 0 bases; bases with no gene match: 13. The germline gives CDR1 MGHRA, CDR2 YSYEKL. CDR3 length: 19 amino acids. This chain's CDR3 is CASSQDRSGGGSSSYEQYF. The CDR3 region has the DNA TGCGCCAGCAGCCAAGATCGGTCGGGCGGGGGGTCGAGCTCCTACGAGCAGTACTTC.

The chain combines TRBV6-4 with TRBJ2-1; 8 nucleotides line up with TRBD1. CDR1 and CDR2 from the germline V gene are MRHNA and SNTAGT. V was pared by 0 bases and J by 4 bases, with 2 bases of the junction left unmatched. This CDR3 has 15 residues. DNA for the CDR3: TGTGCCAGCAGTGACTCCGGGACAGGATACAATGAGCAGTTCTTC. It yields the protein CASSDSGTGYNEQFF.

DNA of the CDR3: TGTGCCAGCAGCTTAGAGACAGGGGCCCTGAACTATGGCTACACCTTC. This translates into CASSLETGALNYGYTF. V is TRBV7-6 and J is TRBJ1-2; the match to TRBD1 covers 8 bases. The CDR3 runs to 16 residues. The V gene's germline CDR1 is SGHVS and CDR2 FNYEAQ. V gave up 1 base and J gave up 2 bases; unmatched junction bases: 6. The variable domain in full, with the rest retrieved from reference TRBV7-6 and TRBJ1-2, is GAGVSQSPRYKVTKRGQDVALRCDPISGHVSLYWYRQALGQGPEFLTYFNYEAQQDKSGLPNDRFSAERPEGSISTLTIQRTEQRDSAMYRCASSLETGALNYGYTFGSGTRLTVV.